These 23 T cell receptor beta chains were all obtained from the same sample, sequenced in a study of T-cell memory formation after mild COVID-19. TCRdb reprocessed the 5' RACE reads with MiXCR, giving one entry per CDR3 protein. The sample carries around 320,000 distinct CDR3 sequences, just under 20% recorded once. The specimen sequenced was PBMCs or a T cell subset sorted from them (not recorded which). The receptor source for this set is a man younger than 35 who had mild COVID-19 (a few samples of this study predate the infection). Cell type and time point are not known.

The chain couples TRBV20-1 to TRBJ2-3; D perhaps matches TRBD2 (7 bases). CDR3 length: 15 amino acids. CDR1 is DFQATT and CDR2 is SNEGSKA in the germline V gene (reference sequence). Trimming shortened V by 0 bases and J by 2 bases, and 12 bases separated the two germline ends. Here the CDR3 reads CSARDPRGPTDTQYF. CDR3 nucleotide sequence: TGCAGTGCTAGAGACCCGCGGGGGCCCACAGATACGCAGTATTTT.

This clonotype was counted only a few times. This chain connects TRBV28 to TRBJ2-5; D may correspond to TRBD1 or TRBD2 (6 bases each). The germline gives CDR1 MDHEN, CDR2 SYDVKM. Trimming stripped 3 bases from V and 5 bases from J, with 10 bases between. The CDR3 is 13 residues long. The CDR3 loop reads CASSFGGMETQYF. CDR3 DNA: TGTGCCAGCAGTTTCGGGGGCATGGAGACCCAGTACTTC. The entire variable domain, with the rest obtained from reference TRBV28 and TRBJ2-5, is as follows: DVKVTQSSRYLVKRTGEKVFLECVQDMDHENMFWYRQDPGLGLRLIYFSYDVKMKEKGDIPEGYSVSREKKERFSLILESASTNQTSMYLCASSFGGMETQYFGPGTRLLVL.

This clonotype was recorded a few times. The rearrangement uses TRBV25-1 and TRBJ1-1; TRBD1 might be the D (6 bases). The CDR3 extends over 15 amino acids. V dropped 4 bases and J dropped 1 base, with 13 bases sitting between them. Germline values: CDR1 MGHDK, CDR2 SYGVNS. The CDR3 DNA follows: TGTGCCAGCAGTGGTCGGACAGCGGGGAACACTGAAGCTTTCTTT. Residues: CASSGRTAGNTEAFF.

V and J are TRBV6-2 or TRBV6-3 and TRBJ2-1; unclear D gene. The germline V and J ends were trimmed by 5 bases and 4 bases, with 9 bases remaining between them. The CDR3 loop spans 13 amino acids. Germline loops: CDR1 MNHEY, CDR2 SVGEGT. In DNA form, the CDR3 reads TGTGCCAGCAGTCCCATAGGGTACAATGAGCAGTTCTTC. Its translation is CASSPIGYNEQFF.

In its sample, this clonotype was seen many times. CDR3 residues: CAISDIRSSYEQYV. The DNA for the CDR3 is TGTGCCATCAGTGATATCCGCAGCTCCTACGAGCAGTACGTC. The V call is TRBV10-3, the J call TRBJ2-7; D is uncertain. The CDR3 covers 14 residues. CDR1 and CDR2 from the germline V gene are ENHRY and SYGVKD. V gave up 3 bases and J gave up 0 bases, with 9 bases separating them.

The chain carries TRBV5-1 and TRBJ2-4; 8 nucleotides agree with TRBD1. Germline CDR1 reads SGHRS; CDR2 reads YFSETQ. With 3 bases clipped from V and 4 bases from J, the junction kept 12 bases outside the gene matches. The CDR3 extends over 17 amino acids. The CDR3 sequence is CASSSRQGLEGKNIQYF. As DNA, the CDR3 is TGCGCCAGCAGCTCCCGACAGGGGTTGGAGGGGAAAAACATTCAGTACTTC. The complete variable domain, with remaining parts taken from reference TRBV5-1 and TRBJ2-4, reads KAGVTQTPRYLIKTRGQQVTLSCSPISGHRSVSWYQQTPGQGLQFLFEYFSETQRNKGNFPGRFSGRQFSNSRSEMNVSTLELGDSALYLCASSSRQGLEGKNIQYFGAGTRLSVL.

Only a few counts were recorded for this clonotype. V usage is TRBV2 and J usage is TRBJ1-5; unclear D gene. This CDR3 has 11 residues. Germline assignment: CDR1 SNHLY and CDR2 FYNNEI. Trimming shortened V by 6 bases and J by 12 bases, and 12 bases separated the two germline ends. As DNA, the CDR3 is TGTGCCAGCAGCCAAAGTCGCGGCCAGCATTTT. This translates into CASSQSRGQHF.

J is TRBJ1-5 and V is TRBV28; D is perhaps TRBD1 (6 bases). V was clipped by 4 bases and J by 4 bases, with 17 bases between them. This CDR3 comprises 16 residues. Germline-derived CDR1 and CDR2 are MDHEN and SYDVKM. CDR3 sequence reads: CASSSTQGTWNQPQHF. The CDR3 nucleotides are TGTGCCAGCAGTTCAACCCAGGGGACGTGGAATCAGCCCCAGCATTTT.

This clonotype has at least ten counts. Here the CDR3 reads CAWRPGGRYTGELFF. In DNA form, the CDR3 reads TGTGCCTGGAGACCGGGGGGCCGTTACACCGGGGAGCTGTTTTTT. The V and J genes are TRBV30 and TRBJ2-2, with a possible D match to TRBD2 (7 bases). This CDR3 is 15 amino acids long. CDR1 GTSNPN and CDR2 SVGIG come from the germline V gene (reference sequence). The V gene lost 3 bases and the J gene lost 3 bases, with 14 bases spanning the gap.

This clonotype was observed many times. This sequence joins TRBV7-9 and TRBJ2-1; TRBD1 is a possible D gene (5 bases). Germline V lookup: CDR1 SEHNR, CDR2 FQNEAQ (reference sequence). Between the trimmed V and J ends, which lost 5 bases and 0 bases, there was a span of 8 bases. This CDR3 spans 14 amino acids. As DNA, the CDR3 is TGTGCCAGCAGCGGGGCTTTCTCCTACAATGAGCAGTTCTTC. This sequence encodes CASSGAFSYNEQFF.

The chain combines TRBV12-5 with TRBJ2-3, with 7 bases identical to TRBD2. The CDR3 totals 15 residues. The junction had 5 bases not matched to a gene; V was cut back by 3 bases and J by 2 bases. The germline V gene has CDR1 LGHNT and CDR2 FRNRAP. This CDR3 is CASGLRRGITDTQYF. The DNA of the CDR3 is TGTGCTAGTGGTTTAAGGCGGGGGATCACAGATACGCAGTATTTT. Complete variable domain (other parts from reference TRBV12-5 and TRBJ2-3): DARVTQTPRHKVTEMGQEVTMRCQPILGHNTVFWYRQTMMQGLELLAYFRNRAPLDDSGMPKDRFSAEMPDATLATLKIQPSEPRDSAVYFCASGLRRGITDTQYFGPGTRLTVL.

This clonotype has a single count. V gene TRBV20-1 combines with J gene TRBJ2-3; maybe TRBD1 (6 bases). This CDR3 spans 16 amino acids. In germline, CDR1 is DFQATT, CDR2 SNEGSKA (reference sequence). The V and J ends lost 5 bases and 0 bases respectively, with 18 bases between them. The CDR3 reads CSALSTGISSTDTQYF. The CDR3 nucleotides read TGCAGTGCTCTTTCCACAGGGATATCTAGCACAGATACGCAGTATTTT.

This clonotype was seen a handful of times. The chain links TRBV7-6 to TRBJ2-3, with D possibly being TRBD2 (6 bases). The CDR3 is made up of 14 amino acids. The germline V and J ends were trimmed by 4 bases and 5 bases, with 13 bases remaining between them. Germline values: CDR1 SGHVS, CDR2 FNYEAQ. CDR3 sequence (DNA): TGTGCCAGCAGCTCGATCGGGGGACGAGATACGCAGTATTTT. This translates into CASSSIGGRDTQYF.

This clonotype has a handful of counts. The CDR3 DNA is TGCAGCGTTGAAAAGGGGGTCGGGGCCTACGAGCAGTACTTC. As protein: CSVEKGVGAYEQYF. This chain connects TRBV29-1 to TRBJ2-7; possible D gene TRBD1, 6 bases. V lost 2 bases and J lost 2, with 13 bases in between. This CDR3 comprises 14 residues. Germline V gene sequence: CDR1 SQVTM, CDR2 ANQGSEA.

This chain uses TRBV15 with TRBJ2-3; D tentatively reads TRBD1 or TRBD2 (5 bases each). The V end lost 1 base, the J end lost 7 bases, and 15 bases lay between the germline ends. The CDR3 covers 15 residues. CDR1 and CDR2 from the germline V gene are LNHNV and YYDKDF (reference sequence). CDR3 protein: CATSRGGTDPNTQYF. The DNA of the CDR3 is TGTGCCACCAGCAGAGGGGGGACCGATCCCAATACGCAGTATTTT.

The J gene is TRBJ2-5, the V gene TRBV20-1; D not certain. Germline V gene sequence: CDR1 DFQATT, CDR2 SNEGSKA (reference sequence). CDR3 size: 13 residues. The ends were cut back, 0 bases at V and 5 bases at J, with 10 bases in the middle. The CDR3 nucleotides read TGCAGTGCTAGAGAGTCGACACGGGAGACCCAGTACTTC. As protein: CSARESTRETQYF.

The chain uses TRBV6-5 and TRBJ2-3; 10 bases fit TRBD1. V shed 6 bases and J 9 bases; nucleotides not matched to a gene: 9. The CDR3 is 14 amino acids. Germline loops: CDR1 MNHEY, CDR2 SVGAGI. In DNA, the CDR3 is TGTGCCAGCAGGGCCGGGACAGGGGCGCACACGCAGTATTTT. Protein: CASRAGTGAHTQYF.

V gene TRBV27 combines with J gene TRBJ1-2; no clear D gene. The germline V gene has CDR1 MNHEY and CDR2 SMNVEV (reference sequence). The length of the CDR3 is 13 residues. Trimming took 3 bases from V and 6 from J, leaving 11 bases between them. For the CDR3, the DNA is TGTGCCAGCAGTTTCATGGGAGCCGATGGCTACACCTTC. It codes for CASSFMGADGYTF.

This clonotype was recorded a few times. The chain is built from TRBV5-1 and TRBJ2-3; 10 bases fit TRBD1. V shed 4 bases, J shed 3 bases, and the junction held 5 bases outside the gene matches. Per germline, CDR1 SGHRS and CDR2 YFSETQ. CDR3 size: 15 residues. The CDR3 sequence: CASSLGTGVTDTQYF. In DNA, the CDR3 is TGCGCCAGCAGCCTGGGGACAGGGGTTACAGATACGCAGTATTTT.

The chain employs TRBV4-3 and TRBJ2-7; 8 bases fit TRBD1. CDR3 length: 16 residues. Per the germline V gene, CDR1 is LGHNA and CDR2 is YSLEER. With 4 bases clipped from V and 2 bases from J, the junction kept 10 bases outside the gene matches. The CDR3: CASSLRQGRIPYEQYV. The CDR3 coding sequence is TGCGCCAGCAGCCTCCGACAGGGGAGAATCCCCTACGAGCAGTACGTC.

This clonotype was seen only a few times. CDR3 bases: TGCGCCAGCAGCGCCCGCAGGACAGGGATCGAGACCCAGTACTTC. Amino acid sequence: CASSARRTGIETQYF. The chain has TRBV5-1 and TRBJ2-5, with 8 nucleotides matching TRBD1. Germline trimming cut 4 bases from V and 5 bases from J; bases unmatched to any gene: 10. The CDR3 spans 15 residues. Germline assignment: CDR1 SGHRS and CDR2 YFSETQ.

This sequence joins TRBV2 and TRBJ1-1; D unresolved. Germline CDR1 and CDR2: SNHLY and FYNNEI. The CDR3 consists of 13 residues. V lost 8 bases to trimming and J lost 6 bases, with 16 bases between them. The CDR3 DNA reads TGTGCCAGCGGAAGGATTGGGGTTTCTGAAGCTTTCTTT. Translation: CASGRIGVSEAFF.

This clonotype was observed at least ten times. This rearrangement joins TRBV2 to TRBJ1-1; D is ambiguous. V gave up 4 bases and J gave up 1 base, with 7 bases separating them. Germline V gene sequence: CDR1 SNHLY, CDR2 FYNNEI. The CDR3 is 13 residues long. Here the CDR3 DNA reads TGTGCCAGCAGTGGGGAGGGGAACACTGAAGCTTTCTTT. This encodes CASSGEGNTEAFF.